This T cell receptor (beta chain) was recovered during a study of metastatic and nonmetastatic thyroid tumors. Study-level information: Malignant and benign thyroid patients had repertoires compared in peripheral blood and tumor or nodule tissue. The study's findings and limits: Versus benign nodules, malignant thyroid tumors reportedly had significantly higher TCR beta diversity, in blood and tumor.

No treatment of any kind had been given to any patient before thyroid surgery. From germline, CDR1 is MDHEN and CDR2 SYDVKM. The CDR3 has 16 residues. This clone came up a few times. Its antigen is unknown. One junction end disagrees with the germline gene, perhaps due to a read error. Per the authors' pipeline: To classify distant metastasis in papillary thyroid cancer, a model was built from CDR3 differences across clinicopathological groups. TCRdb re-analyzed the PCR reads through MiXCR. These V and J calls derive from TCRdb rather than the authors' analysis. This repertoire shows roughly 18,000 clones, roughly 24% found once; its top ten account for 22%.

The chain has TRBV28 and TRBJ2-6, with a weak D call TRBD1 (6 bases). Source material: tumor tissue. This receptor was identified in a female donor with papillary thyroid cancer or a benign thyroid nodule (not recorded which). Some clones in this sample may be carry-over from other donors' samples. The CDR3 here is CASSLIYRAGANVLTF. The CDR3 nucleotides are TGTGCCAGCAGTCTAATCTACAGGGCTGGGGCCAACGTCCTGACTTTT.